These 20 T cell receptor beta chains came from one sample sequenced in a study of identical twins. TCRdb reanalysed the 5' RACE reads using MiXCR and keeps one entry per CDR3 protein. The sample includes 1.5 million to 2 million distinct CDR3 sequences, about 32% of them seen just once. Specimen: cord blood. The receptors here all came from a newborn girl in good health.

V gene TRBV20-1 combines with J gene TRBJ2-1; a possible D gene is TRBD2 (6 bases). The CDR3 totals 12 residues. V gave up 3 bases and J gave up 5 bases, with 8 bases separating them. Germline CDR1 DFQATT, CDR2 SNEGSKA (reference sequence). DNA of the CDR3: TGCAGTGCTAGGGGGACTCACAATGAGCAGTTCTTC. Its translation is CSARGTHNEQFF.

This clonotype was picked up a small number of times. This rearrangement joins TRBV7-2 to TRBJ2-3; a weak D match, TRBD1 (5 bases). V was cut by 5 bases and J by 1 base, with 10 bases left in between. This CDR3 region has 14 residues. Per germline, CDR1 SGHTA and CDR2 FQGNSA. CDR3 protein: CASSQMTGTDTQYF. CDR3 nucleotides: TGTGCCAGCAGCCAAATGACAGGCACAGATACGCAGTATTTT.

As to this clonotype: A read error is likely, as this CDR3 ends without the conserved phenylalanine or tryptophan. V usage is TRBV12-3 or TRBV12-4 and J usage is TRBJ2-7; 9 positions match TRBD1. This CDR3 comprises 14 residues. J was trimmed by 5 bases and V by 1 base; bases with no gene match: 3. The CDR3 is CASSLGTGVDEQYL. The CDR3, as DNA: TGTGCCAGCAGTTTAGGGACAGGGGTTGACGAGCAGTACTTA.

V gene TRBV5-6 combines with J gene TRBJ1-1; D remains ambiguous. Looked up from germline, CDR1 is SGHDT and CDR2 is YYEEEE. V lost 4 bases and J 3 bases, leaving 19 bases between the germline ends. CDR3 size: 16 residues. CDR3 bases: TGTGCCAGCAGCCCCGATGGACCGGGAAGGGACACTGAAGCTTTCTTT. As protein: CASSPDGPGRDTEAFF. The full variable domain, rest sourced from reference TRBV5-6 and TRBJ1-1, is DAGVTQSPTHLIKTRGQQVTLRCSPKSGHDTVSWYQQALGQGPQFIFQYYEEEERQRGNFPDRFSGHQFPNYSSELNVNALLLGDSALYLCASSPDGPGRDTEAFFGQGTRLTVV.

J is TRBJ2-5 and V is TRBV27; D remains unclear. This CDR3 comprises 14 residues. CDR1 and CDR2 (germline): MNHEY, SMNVEV (reference sequence). The V end lost 5 bases, the J end lost 0 bases, and 10 bases lay between the germline ends. The CDR3 DNA is TGTGCCAGCAGTGCTCTCGCAGACCAAGAGACCCAGTACTTC. It specifies CASSALADQETQYF.

The V call is TRBV4-2, the J call TRBJ2-1; 7 nucleotides align to TRBD2. Germline CDR1 LGHNA, CDR2 YNFKEQ. The CDR3 contains 18 residues. V lost 0 bases to trimming and J lost 2 bases; unmatched junction nucleotides: 10. The CDR3 loop reads CASSQDHPLAEPYNEQFF. The CDR3 region has the DNA TGTGCCAGCAGCCAAGATCATCCCCTAGCGGAGCCCTACAATGAGCAGTTCTTC.

This clonotype was seen a few times. V usage is TRBV2 and J usage is TRBJ2-2; D gene ambiguous. The CDR3 loop spans 15 amino acids. CDR1 and CDR2 from the germline V gene are SNHLY and FYNNEI. With 0 bases removed from V and 6 bases from J, the gap between germline ends came to 11 bases. This CDR3 is CASSEAHRTSGELFF. In nucleotides, the CDR3 is TGTGCCAGCAGTGAAGCGCATCGAACTTCCGGGGAGCTGTTTTTT.

This clonotype was seen only a few times. The chain links TRBV20-1 to TRBJ1-1, with TRBD1 matching 8 bases. This CDR3 is 14 amino acids long. In germline, CDR1 is DFQATT, CDR2 SNEGSKA (reference sequence). The ends lost 0 bases at V and 1 base at J; junction bases unmatched: 1. CDR3: CSARDQGANTEAFF. CDR3 coding DNA: TGCAGTGCTAGAGATCAGGGGGCGAACACTGAAGCTTTCTTT.

The chain has TRBV27 and TRBJ1-1; 10 bases fit TRBD1. The CDR3 covers 15 residues. CDR1 MNHEY and CDR2 SMNVEV come from the germline V gene (reference sequence). V lost 6 bases and J lost 11; bases outside the gene matches: 15. In nucleotides, the CDR3 is TGTGCCAGCAGGGAAACCCCCGGGACAGGGGAGGTTGCTTTCTTT. Protein product: CASRETPGTGEVAFF.

The rearrangement links TRBV20-1 to TRBJ2-3; TRBD2 agrees at 10 bases. J was trimmed by 4 bases and V by 5 bases; bases with no gene match: 15. The CDR3 contains 17 residues. From germline, CDR1 is DFQATT and CDR2 SNEGSKA (reference sequence). This chain's CDR3 is CSAGGGTLAGAADTQYF. In DNA, the CDR3 is TGCAGTGCTGGGGGGGGGACGCTAGCGGGAGCTGCAGATACGCAGTATTTT.

This chain joins TRBV5-1 and TRBJ1-1; TRBD1 matches at 7 bases. The CDR3 length is 13 residues. The germline CDR1 and CDR2 sequences are SGHRS and YFSETQ. V gave up 5 bases and J gave up 5 bases; unmatched junction bases: 6. The chain's CDR3 is CASSEDRETEAFF. In DNA form, the CDR3 reads TGCGCCAGCAGTGAAGACAGGGAAACTGAAGCTTTCTTT.

The genes are TRBV7-2 and TRBJ2-1; no clear D. Germline assignment: CDR1 SGHTA and CDR2 FQGNSA. V was cut by 2 bases and J by 5 bases, with 4 bases left in between. This CDR3 has 12 residues. The CDR3 coding sequence is TGTGCCAGCAGCTTATTCGACAATGAGCAGTTCTTC. It yields the protein CASSLFDNEQFF.

The chain has TRBV6-1 and TRBJ2-1; 9 bases align to TRBD2. This CDR3 has 16 residues. CDR1 and CDR2 from the germline V gene are MNHNS and SASEGT. Trimming at V came to 1 base and at J to 3 bases, leaving 4 bases not matched to a gene. CDR3 bases: TGTGCCAGCAGTGAAGTCGGCGGGAGGGTCTACAATGAGCAGTTCTTC. Amino acid sequence: CASSEVGGRVYNEQFF.

The gene calls are TRBV9 and TRBJ2-6; 7 nucleotides agree with TRBD2. V gave up 3 bases and J gave up 2 bases; unmatched junction bases: 5. Germline V gene data show CDR1 as SGDLS and CDR2 as YYNGEE. The CDR3 sequence is 16 residues long. Here the CDR3 reads CASSAQGTTGANVLTF. The CDR3 DNA reads as TGTGCCAGCAGCGCCCAAGGGACTACTGGGGCCAACGTCCTGACTTTC. Supplemented by reference TRBV9 and TRBJ2-6, the full variable domain reads DSGVTQTPKHLITATGQRVTLRCSPRSGDLSVYWYQQSLDQGLQFLIQYYNGEERAKGNILERFSAQQFPDLHSELNLSSLELGDSALYFCASSAQGTTGANVLTFGAGSRLTVL.

This clonotype was detected a few times. The chain employs TRBV4-1 and TRBJ2-3; a weak D match, TRBD1 (6 bases). V lost 4 bases to trimming and J lost 6 bases, with 17 bases between them. The germline V gene encodes CDR1 MGHRA and CDR2 YSYEKL. The CDR3 covers 15 residues. CDR3 DNA sequence: TGCGCCAGCAGCCCTACAGGGTCGGTTAGGGATACGCAGTATTTT. Protein: CASSPTGSVRDTQYF.

This clonotype was observed a few times. J is TRBJ1-2 and V is TRBV6-2 or TRBV6-3; D is perhaps TRBD1 (5 bases). Deletions cut 0 bases from V and 2 bases from J, with 13 bases between. The CDR3 is 16 amino acids. The V gene's germline CDR1 is MNHEY and CDR2 SVGEGT. The CDR3: CASSYSTRTKNYGYTF. The CDR3 DNA reads as TGTGCCAGCAGTTACTCGACTAGGACAAAAAACTATGGCTACACCTTC.

The gene calls are TRBV7-2 and TRBJ2-7; 8 bases fit TRBD2. The V segment lost 5 bases and the J segment 3 bases; nucleotides outside the gene matches: 12. The CDR3 is 16 residues long. Looked up from germline, CDR1 is SGHTA and CDR2 is FQGNSA. The CDR3 coding sequence is TGTGCCAGCAGCCCGATAACGACTAGCGATAACTACGAGCAGTACTTC. It encodes CASSPITTSDNYEQYF. Based on the CDR3 plus reference TRBV7-2 and TRBJ2-7, the full variable domain is GAGVSQSPSNKVTEKGKDVELRCDPISGHTALYWYRQSLGQGLEFLIYFQGNSAPDKSGLPSDRFSAERTGGSVSTLTIQRTQQEDSAVYLCASSPITTSDNYEQYFGPGTRLTVT.

The chain employs TRBV12-5 and TRBJ1-1, with a tentative D call TRBD1 (6 bases). The V gene's germline CDR1 is LGHNT and CDR2 FRNRAP. The V gene lost 6 bases and the J gene lost 4 bases, with 21 bases spanning the gap. The CDR3 totals 16 residues. CDR3 nucleotide sequence: TGTGCTAGTGGATTACTTTCACCAGAACAGGGCACTGAAGCTTTCTTT. This codes for CASGLLSPEQGTEAFF. Filled out from reference TRBV12-5 and TRBJ1-1, the complete variable domain reads DARVTQTPRHKVTEMGQEVTMRCQPILGHNTVFWYRQTMMQGLELLAYFRNRAPLDDSGMPKDRFSAEMPDATLATLKIQPSEPRDSAVYFCASGLLSPEQGTEAFFGQGTRLTVV.

The J gene is TRBJ2-2, the V gene TRBV12-3 or TRBV12-4; weak D call: TRBD1 (5 bases). V lost 5 bases and J 6 bases, leaving 22 bases between the germline ends. This CDR3 has 17 amino acids. The CDR3 nucleotides are TGTGCCAGCAGTCCCATACCGACAGACATCCCCGCCGGGGAGCTGTTTTTT. It is translated as CASSPIPTDIPAGELFF.

The chain recombines TRBV5-1 with TRBJ2-2; TRBD2 aligns across 10 bases. The CDR3 is 15 amino acids. The junction had 1 base not matched to a gene; V was cut back by 0 bases and J by 5 bases. Germline CDR1 SGHRS, CDR2 YFSETQ. This CDR3 reads CASSLASGSTGELFF. CDR3 nucleotide sequence: TGCGCCAGCAGCTTGGCTAGCGGGAGTACCGGGGAGCTGTTTTTT.